Reported below is one T cell receptor beta chain. Its antigen remains unknown. Produced via immunoSEQ multiplex PCR; TCRdb's table is partial and in-frame only. The sample has 30,000 or so clones, over 70% seen once. This sample is drawn from a study of vaccination effects on CD4 cells after COVID-19. Germline CDR1 reads SGHDT; CDR2 reads YYEEEE. This CDR3 contains 16 residues. The V end lost 5 bases, the J end lost 0 bases, and 18 bases lay between the germline ends. The culture ran for approximately nine days before CD4+ T cells were isolated. Subjects were given two BNT162b2 or mRNA-1273 vaccine doses.

Specimen: CD4+ T cells from PBMCs cultured without peptide, collected after COVID-19 vaccination. The clonotype originates from a human donor who received a COVID-19 vaccine. The V call is TRBV5-6, the J call TRBJ2-7, with a weak D call TRBD1 (5 bases). CDR3 loop: CASRAYKTVSSYEQYF. The CDR3 coding sequence is TGTGCCAGCAGAGCTTATAAGACAGTAAGCTCCTACGAGCAGTACTTC.